This TCR beta chain was identified during a study of neurological immune-mediated disorders (dated by TCRdb to 2018 to 2020). At the level of the whole study: Using UMI-based sequencing, the study compared peripheral blood TCR-beta repertoires from patients with HTLV-I-associated myelopathy (HAM/TSP), patients with multiple sclerosis, and healthy controls. Longitudinal samples, technical triplicates and paired sorted CD4+ and CD8+ T-cell subsets, alongside PBMC samples, were included among the roughly 97 TCR-beta libraries. Longitudinal HAM/TSP and healthy donors had 3 time-points each (about 3-40 month intervals). The cohort was made up of 68 subjects, consisting of around 15 HAM/TSP patients, about 34 multiple sclerosis patients and 20 healthy controls. The investigation overall reported the following: TCR clonal expansion was highest in HAM/TSP patients and lowest in MS patients, with MS patients falling below even healthy controls. No identical CDR3 amino acid sequences were shared among expanded clones across subjects, suggesting private TCR-beta repertoires in all groups.

Sequences MGHRA (CDR1) and YSYEKL (CDR2) are obtained from the germline V gene. V gives up 2 bases and J gives up 2 bases, and the segment between their germline ends measures 6 bases. From cysteine to phenylalanine, the CDR3 is 13 amino acids long. Just the 39-base CDR3 DNA is kept, in frame starting at base 1. Read against the paper, the sample's time point label means: longitudinal time-point 2. For the unsorted PBMC libraries, 2 million PBMCs were stored in RNAlater at -80 degrees C until RNA extraction and were used to generate the libraries. Peripheral blood was subjected to Ficoll-Hypaque density gradient centrifugation to isolate PBMCs, which were then cryopreserved in liquid nitrogen. The table lists this clonotype with many counts. Its target antigen remains unknown. The sample holds no much larger clone one base away, and base qualities are not on file. cDNA was synthesized by template-switch 5'RACE using a primer with a 10-nucleotide random unique molecular identifier that tagged each TCR transcript. Each sequencing run produced over 160 million TCR-beta sequences covering 15-18 subjects. Total RNA was extracted with the RNeasy kit. Using the KAPA Real-time Library Amplification kit, TCR-beta VDJ regions were amplified with primers for the TCR constant region and the 5'RACE anchor. Sample indexes and Illumina adaptors were added in a first PCR, and a second PCR then increased library yield. After purification with Ampure beads, the TCR product of roughly 650 bp was size-selected on a 2% E-gel SizeSelection system. Before pooling, libraries had their quality checked on a Bioanalyzer, their concentration measured with Qubit, and their quantity determined with the Kapa Library Quantification kit. Paired-end 2 x 150 bp sequencing of the libraries was performed on an Illumina HiSeq 2500. To increase sequence diversity, roughly 25-31% phiX was spiked into each library pool. As for the authors' bioinformatics: The UMI-based MiGEC pipeline processed quality-filtered reads and removed over 75% of raw TCR sequences during error correction. IMGT germline references were used for alignment of VDJ genes, and clonotypes were defined by a unique CDR3 amino acid sequence together with V-J genes. Clonal expansion, Shannon diversity and CDR3 relatedness (CalcPairwiseDistances, ClusterSamples) were evaluated with VDJtools, and phylogenetic trees were built with CLCbio workbench. A clone was classed as expanded if it had 8 or more unique UMIs, a cutoff based on coefficient-of-variation modelling across technical triplicates. TCRdb trimmed the raw reads at Q25, called clones with MiXCR and kept productive beta chains. Duplicate CDR3 protein sequences are folded into a single record with the most common DNA and genes. The V and J calls and clone size are TCRdb's, not the authors'. This sample has 84,000 or so distinct CDR3 sequences in its table, and less than 15% of those were observed once. The ten biggest clones cover around 4.5% of the sample.

This chain is built from TRBV4-1 and TRBJ2-5; no D segment can be confidently identified. Sequenced sample: PBMCs. The TCR was taken from a female donor with HTLV-1-associated myelopathy (HAM/TSP). The CDR3 here reads CASSQLRQETQYF. The nucleotide sequence reads TGCGCCAGCAGCCAATTGAGGCAAGAGACCCAGTACTTC.